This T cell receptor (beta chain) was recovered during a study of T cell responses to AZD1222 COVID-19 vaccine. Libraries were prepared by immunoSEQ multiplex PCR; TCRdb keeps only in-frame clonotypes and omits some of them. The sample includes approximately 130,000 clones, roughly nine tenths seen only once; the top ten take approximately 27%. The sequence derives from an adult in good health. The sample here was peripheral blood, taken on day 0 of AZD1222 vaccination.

The CDR3, as DNA: TGTGCCAGCAGCTTCGTTGGGGCCACCGGGGAGCTGTTTTTT. This codes for CASSFVGATGELFF. This rearrangement joins TRBV9 to TRBJ2-2; maybe TRBD1 (5 bases). The V end was cut by 4 bases, the J end by 4 bases, with 11 bases between. This CDR3 has 14 amino acids. The germline V gene encodes CDR1 SGDLS and CDR2 YYNGEE.